This T cell receptor (beta chain) originates from a study of early T cells in non-severe SARS-CoV-2 infection. Study-level points and caveats: Reliance on VDJdb matching favored anti-spike CD8 responses; private and CD4 specificities were missed.

Looked up from germline, CDR1 is SGHRS and CDR2 is YFSETQ. V shed 0 bases, J shed 0 bases, and the junction held 4 bases outside the gene matches. This CDR3 comprises 18 residues. This clonotype was recorded at least ten times. Its antigen remains unknown. Each CDR3 protein is one row after TCRdb ran MiXCR on the 5' RACE reads. The sample contains about 27,000 distinct CDR3 sequences, about 2.7% of which appear only once. The sequenced sample consisted of whole blood. The sequence came from an adult who was a healthcare worker with PCR-confirmed SARS-CoV-2 infection or an uninfected control (not recorded which). This rearrangement joins TRBV5-1 to TRBJ2-6; 9 bases are a match to TRBD2. The CDR3 DNA follows: TGCGCCAGCAGCTTGGTAGCGGGGGCTAACTCTGGGGCCAACGTCCTGACTTTC. Amino acid sequence: CASSLVAGANSGANVLTF.